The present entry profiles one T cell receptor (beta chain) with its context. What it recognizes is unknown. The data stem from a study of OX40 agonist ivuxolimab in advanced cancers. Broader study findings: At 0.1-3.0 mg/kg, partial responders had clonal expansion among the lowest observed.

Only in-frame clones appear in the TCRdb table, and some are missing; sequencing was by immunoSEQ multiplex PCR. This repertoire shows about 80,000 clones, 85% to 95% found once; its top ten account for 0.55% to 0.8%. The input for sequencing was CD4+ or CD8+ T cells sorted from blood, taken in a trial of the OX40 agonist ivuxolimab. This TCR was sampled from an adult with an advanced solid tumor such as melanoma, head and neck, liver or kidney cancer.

CDR3 in amino acids: CASSLEASGTYEQYF. The CDR3 DNA reads TGTGCCAGCAGCTTAGAGGCTAGCGGCACCTACGAGCAGTACTTC. V is TRBV11-2 and J is TRBJ2-7; 7 nucleotides line up with TRBD2. With 0 bases clipped from V and 2 bases from J, the junction kept 4 bases outside the gene matches. The CDR3 length is 15 residues. The germline gives CDR1 SGHAT, CDR2 FQNNGV.